A selection of T cell receptor beta chains follows, all from one sample in a study of T cell repertoires in cytomegalovirus infection. Their specific antigens are unknown. A single record per CDR3 protein comes from TCRdb applying MiXCR to the reads. The sample consists of approximately 910,000 distinct CDR3 sequences, approximately 32% of them appearing once. The material sequenced was cultured CD8+ T cells from PBMCs, taken from culture after CMV antigen stimulation. Source of these receptors: a human donor in good health (CMV status not recorded). Some clones in this sample may be carry-over from other donors' samples. CDR3s leave out the opening cysteine and the closing phenylalanine or tryptophan. Size is omitted from some rows. Given values are once, few, many or a class for expanded clones.

size	V	J	CDR3
NA	TRBV29-1	TRBJ2-2	SVDGGGELF
few	TRBV12-3/TRBV12-4	TRBJ2-3	ASSPHGTGSTDTQY
NA	TRBV12-3/TRBV12-4	TRBJ2-1	ATATIVNEQF
NA	TRBV27	TRBJ2-5	ASSLYDNQETQY
NA	TRBV7-3	TRBJ1-2	ASSLTGPSNYGYT
few	TRBV7-9	TRBJ1-6	ASSQSLSQGAGNSPLH
many	TRBV7-9	TRBJ2-1	ASSYGQASYNEQF
NA	TRBV5-1	TRBJ2-1	ASSLGSAPYNEQF
few	TRBV4-2	TRBJ2-7	ASSHPTKDRSSSYEQY
few	TRBV6-2/TRBV6-3	TRBJ2-1	ASSYGASGGPGNEQF
NA	TRBV9	TRBJ2-3	ASSARGVTHTDTQY
few	TRBV7-9	TRBJ2-1	ASSLATGFEQF
NA	TRBV28	TRBJ2-3	ANSSPGRSTDTQY
NA	TRBV6-6	TRBJ2-1	ASSSTGTGGEQF
NA	TRBV27	TRBJ1-2	ASSSGVNYGYT
few	TRBV5-6	TRBJ2-7	ASSLVQSSYEQY
few	TRBV6-5	TRBJ2-3	ASRPEIVTDTQY